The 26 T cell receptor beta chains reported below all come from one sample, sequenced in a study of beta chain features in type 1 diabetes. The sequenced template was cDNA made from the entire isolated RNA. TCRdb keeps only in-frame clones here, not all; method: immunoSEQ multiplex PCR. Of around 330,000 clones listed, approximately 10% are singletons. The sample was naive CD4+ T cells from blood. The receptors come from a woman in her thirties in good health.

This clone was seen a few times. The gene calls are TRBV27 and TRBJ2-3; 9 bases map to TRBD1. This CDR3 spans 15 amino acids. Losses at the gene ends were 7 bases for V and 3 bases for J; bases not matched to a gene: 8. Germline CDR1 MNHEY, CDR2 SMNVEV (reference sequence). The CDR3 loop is CASTHYRGQTDTQYF. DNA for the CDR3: TGTGCCAGCACCCACTACAGGGGGCAGACAGATACGCAGTATTTT.

This chain's CDR3 is CASSKGLSGTDTQYF. The CDR3 DNA is TGTGCCAGCAGCAAAGGACTCTCCGGGACAGATACGCAGTATTTT. This sequence joins TRBV13 and TRBJ2-3; D possibly corresponds to TRBD2 (5 bases). The germline CDR1 and CDR2 sequences are PRHDT and FYEKMQ (reference sequence). The CDR3 is made up of 15 amino acids. Trimming pared 5 bases from V and 3 bases from J, leaving 15 bases between.

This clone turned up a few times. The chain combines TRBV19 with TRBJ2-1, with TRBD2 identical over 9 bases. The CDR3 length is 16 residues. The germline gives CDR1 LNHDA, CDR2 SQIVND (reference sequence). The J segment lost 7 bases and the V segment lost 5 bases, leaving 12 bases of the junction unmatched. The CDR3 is CASSGNPGLAKNEQFF. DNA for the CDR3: TGTGCCAGTAGTGGGAATCCGGGACTAGCTAAGAATGAGCAGTTCTTC.

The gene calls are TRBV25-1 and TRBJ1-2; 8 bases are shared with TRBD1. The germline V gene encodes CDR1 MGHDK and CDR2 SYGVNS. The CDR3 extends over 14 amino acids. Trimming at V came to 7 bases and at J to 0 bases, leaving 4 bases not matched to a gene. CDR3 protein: CASKQGGANYGYTF. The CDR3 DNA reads TGTGCCAGCAAACAGGGGGGAGCTAACTATGGCTACACCTTC.

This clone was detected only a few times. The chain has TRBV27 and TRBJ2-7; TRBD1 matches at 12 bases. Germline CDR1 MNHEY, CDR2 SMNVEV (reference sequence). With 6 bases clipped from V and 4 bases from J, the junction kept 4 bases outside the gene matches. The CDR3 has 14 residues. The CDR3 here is CASSGDRGLYEQYF. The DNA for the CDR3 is TGTGCCAGCAGCGGGGACAGGGGGCTTTACGAGCAGTACTTC.

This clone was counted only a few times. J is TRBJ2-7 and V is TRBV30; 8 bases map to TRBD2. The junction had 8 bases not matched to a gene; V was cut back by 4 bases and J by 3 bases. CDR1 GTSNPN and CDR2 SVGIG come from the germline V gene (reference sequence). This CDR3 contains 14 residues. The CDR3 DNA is TGTGCCTGGACCCCCGGACTAGCTTTCTACGAGCAGTACTTC. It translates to CAWTPGLAFYEQYF. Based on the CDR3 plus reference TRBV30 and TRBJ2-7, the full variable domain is SQTIHQWPATLVQPVGSPLSLECTVEGTSNPNLYWYRQAAGRGLQLLFYSVGIGQISSEVPQNLSASRPQDRQFILSSKKLLLSDSGFYLCAWTPGLAFYEQYFGPGTRLTVT.

In DNA form, the CDR3 reads TGTGCCAGCAGGTATGGACAGGGTCGCAATGAGCAGTTCTTC. As protein: CASRYGQGRNEQFF. The J gene is TRBJ2-1, the V gene TRBV28, with 8 positions matching TRBD1. Trimming removed 6 bases from V and 6 bases from J; junction bases left unmatched: 7. CDR3 length equals 14 residues. CDR1 and CDR2 from the germline V gene are MDHEN and SYDVKM.

CDR3 nucleotide sequence: TGTGCCAGCAGCTTAAAGGGGGCAGGGACTGAAGCTTTCTTT. It yields the protein CASSLKGAGTEAFF. V is TRBV7-2 and J is TRBJ1-1; 7 nucleotides line up with TRBD1. After removal of 2 bases from V and 5 bases from J, the junction contained 5 bases not matched to a gene. The CDR3 contains 14 residues. Germline assignment: CDR1 SGHTA and CDR2 FQGNSA.

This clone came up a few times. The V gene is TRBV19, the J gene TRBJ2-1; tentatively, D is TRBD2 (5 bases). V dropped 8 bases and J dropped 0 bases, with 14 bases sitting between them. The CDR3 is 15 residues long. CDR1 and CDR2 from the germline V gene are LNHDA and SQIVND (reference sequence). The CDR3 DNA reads TGTGCCAGTCTGGAGACTACCGCCTCCTACAATGAGCAGTTCTTC. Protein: CASLETTASYNEQFF.

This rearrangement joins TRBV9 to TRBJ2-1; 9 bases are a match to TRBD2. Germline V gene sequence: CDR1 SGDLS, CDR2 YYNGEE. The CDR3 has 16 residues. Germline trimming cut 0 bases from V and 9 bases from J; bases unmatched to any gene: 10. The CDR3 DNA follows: TGTGCCAGCAGCGTAGTAGGATTAGCGGGAGACATTGAGCAGTTCTTC. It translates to CASSVVGLAGDIEQFF.

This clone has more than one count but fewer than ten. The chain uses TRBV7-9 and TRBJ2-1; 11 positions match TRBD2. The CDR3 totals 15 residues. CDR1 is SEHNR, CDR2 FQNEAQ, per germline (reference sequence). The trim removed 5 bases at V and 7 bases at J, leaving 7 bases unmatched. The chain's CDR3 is CASSLRTSGRNEQFF. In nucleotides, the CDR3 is TGTGCCAGCAGCCTCAGGACTAGCGGGCGGAATGAGCAGTTCTTC.

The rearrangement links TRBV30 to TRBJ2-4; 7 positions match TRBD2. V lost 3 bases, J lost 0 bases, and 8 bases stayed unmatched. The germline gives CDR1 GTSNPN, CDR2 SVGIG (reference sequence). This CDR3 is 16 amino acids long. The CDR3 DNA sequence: TGTGCCTGGAGCCTAGCGGTAGGCCTAGCCAAAAACATTCAGTACTTC. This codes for CAWSLAVGLAKNIQYF.

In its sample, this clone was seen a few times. The CDR3 loop is CASSSAREGLYNEQFF. CDR3 coding DNA: TGTGCCAGCAGCAGCGCGAGGGAGGGCCTCTACAATGAGCAGTTCTTC. V gene TRBV14 combines with J gene TRBJ2-1; 7 bases line up with TRBD2. Looked up from germline, CDR1 is SGHDN and CDR2 is FVKESK. V lost 5 bases, J lost 3 bases, and 10 bases stayed unmatched. CDR3 size: 16 residues.

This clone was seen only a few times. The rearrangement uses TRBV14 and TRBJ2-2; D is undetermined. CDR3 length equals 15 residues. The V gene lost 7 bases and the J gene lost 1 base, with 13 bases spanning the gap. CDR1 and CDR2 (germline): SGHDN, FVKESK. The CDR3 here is CASKYGAENTGELFF. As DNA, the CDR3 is TGTGCCAGCAAGTACGGTGCGGAGAACACCGGGGAGCTGTTTTTT.

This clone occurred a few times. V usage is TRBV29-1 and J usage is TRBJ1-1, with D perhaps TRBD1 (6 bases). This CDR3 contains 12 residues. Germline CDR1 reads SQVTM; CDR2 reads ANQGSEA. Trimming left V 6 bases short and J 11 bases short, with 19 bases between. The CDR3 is CSVDHTGSGAFF. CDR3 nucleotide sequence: TGCAGCGTGGATCATACAGGGAGTGGCGCTTTCTTT.

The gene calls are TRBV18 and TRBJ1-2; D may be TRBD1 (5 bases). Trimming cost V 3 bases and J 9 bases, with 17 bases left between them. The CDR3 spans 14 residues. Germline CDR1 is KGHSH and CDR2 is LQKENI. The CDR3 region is CASSPGTAFDRYTF. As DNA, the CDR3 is TGTGCCAGCTCACCCGGGACTGCCTTTGATCGCTACACCTTC.

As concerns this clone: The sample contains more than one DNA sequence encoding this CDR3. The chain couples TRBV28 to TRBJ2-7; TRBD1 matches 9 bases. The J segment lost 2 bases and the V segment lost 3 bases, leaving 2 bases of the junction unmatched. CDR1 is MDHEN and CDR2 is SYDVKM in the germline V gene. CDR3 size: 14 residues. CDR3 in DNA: TGTGCCAGCAGTTTTGGGGACAGGGCCTACGAGCAGTACTTC. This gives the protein CASSFGDRAYEQYF.

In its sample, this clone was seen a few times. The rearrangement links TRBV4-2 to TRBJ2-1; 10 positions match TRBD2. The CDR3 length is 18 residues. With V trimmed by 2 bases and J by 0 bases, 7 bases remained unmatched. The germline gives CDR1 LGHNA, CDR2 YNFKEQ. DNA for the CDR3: TGTGCCAGCAGCCAACCAAGGTCTAGCGGGAGCTCCTACAATGAGCAGTTCTTC. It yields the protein CASSQPRSSGSSYNEQFF.

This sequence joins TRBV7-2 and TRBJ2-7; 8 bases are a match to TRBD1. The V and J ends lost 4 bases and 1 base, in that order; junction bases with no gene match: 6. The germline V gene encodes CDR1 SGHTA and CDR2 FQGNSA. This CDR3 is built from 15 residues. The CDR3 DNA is TGTGCCAGCAGCTCCCGGACAGGGTTATCCTACGAGCAGTACTTC. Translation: CASSSRTGLSYEQYF. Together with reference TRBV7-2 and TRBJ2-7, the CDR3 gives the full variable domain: GAGVSQSPSNKVTEKGKDVELRCDPISGHTALYWYRQSLGQGLEFLIYFQGNSAPDKSGLPSDRFSAERTGGSVSTLTIQRTQQEDSAVYLCASSSRTGLSYEQYFGPGTRLTVT.

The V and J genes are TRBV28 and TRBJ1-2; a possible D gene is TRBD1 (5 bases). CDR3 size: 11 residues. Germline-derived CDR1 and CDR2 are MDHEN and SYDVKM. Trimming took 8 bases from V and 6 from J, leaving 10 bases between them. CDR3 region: CASEVGDGYTF. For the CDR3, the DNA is TGTGCCAGCGAGGTAGGGGATGGCTACACCTTC.

The CDR3: CATSNRLAERTDTQYF. The CDR3 region has the DNA TGTGCCACCAGCAACAGACTAGCGGAGCGCACAGATACGCAGTATTTT. V and J are TRBV15 and TRBJ2-3, with 9 bases that match TRBD2. The germline V gene encodes CDR1 LNHNV and CDR2 YYDKDF (reference sequence). The V segment lost 4 bases and the J segment 1 base; nucleotides outside the gene matches: 6. The CDR3 runs 16 residues.

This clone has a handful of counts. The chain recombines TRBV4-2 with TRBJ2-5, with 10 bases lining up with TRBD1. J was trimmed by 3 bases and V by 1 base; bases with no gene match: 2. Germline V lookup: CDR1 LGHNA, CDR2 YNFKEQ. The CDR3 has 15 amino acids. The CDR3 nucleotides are TGTGCCAGCAGCCAAGCCGGGACAGGGGAAGAGACCCAGTACTTC. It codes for CASSQAGTGEETQYF.

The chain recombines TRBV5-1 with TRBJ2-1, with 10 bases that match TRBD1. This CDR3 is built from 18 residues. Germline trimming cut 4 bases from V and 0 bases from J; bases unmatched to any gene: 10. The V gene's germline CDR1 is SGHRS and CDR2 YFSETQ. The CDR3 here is CASSRRDRGINSYNEQFF. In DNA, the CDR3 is TGCGCCAGCAGCCGACGGGACAGGGGAATCAACTCCTACAATGAGCAGTTCTTC. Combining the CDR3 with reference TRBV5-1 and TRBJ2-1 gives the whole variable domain KAGVTQTPRYLIKTRGQQVTLSCSPISGHRSVSWYQQTPGQGLQFLFEYFSETQRNKGNFPGRFSGRQFSNSRSEMNVSTLELGDSALYLCASSRRDRGINSYNEQFFGPGTRLTVL.

CDR3: CASSRAAGGKQETQYF. The CDR3 region has the DNA TGTGCCAGCAGCCGCGCAGCGGGAGGGAAACAAGAGACCCAGTACTTC. This chain uses TRBV6-6 with TRBJ2-5; 10 bases are a match to TRBD2. The trim removed 6 bases at V and 2 bases at J, leaving 9 bases unmatched. CDR1 and CDR2 from the germline V gene are MNHNY and SVGAGI (reference sequence). There are 16 residues in the CDR3.

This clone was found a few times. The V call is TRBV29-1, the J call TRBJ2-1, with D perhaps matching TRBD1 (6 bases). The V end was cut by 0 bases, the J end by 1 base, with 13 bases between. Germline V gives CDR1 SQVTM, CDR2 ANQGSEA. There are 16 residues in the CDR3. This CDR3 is CSVEDLPRGSYNEQFF. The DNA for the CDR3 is TGCAGCGTTGAAGATCTTCCCAGGGGATCCTACAATGAGCAGTTCTTC.

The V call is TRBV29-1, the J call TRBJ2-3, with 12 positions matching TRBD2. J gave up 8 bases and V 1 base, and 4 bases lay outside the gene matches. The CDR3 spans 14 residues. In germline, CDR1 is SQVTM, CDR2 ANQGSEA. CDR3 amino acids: CSVEARLAGVTQYF. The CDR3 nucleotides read TGCAGCGTTGAAGCACGACTAGCGGGAGTTACGCAGTATTTT.